These 20 T cell receptor beta chains were all obtained from the same sample, sequenced in a study of blood T cell repertoires in COVID-19. This table comes from immunoSEQ multiplex PCR, and its TCRdb copy is limited to in-frame clones, with some not included. The sample yields some 200,000 clones, about four fifths seen once. What was sequenced was peripheral blood. The receptors stem from a woman in her fifties or sixties with active or convalescent COVID-19.

The chain employs TRBV28 and TRBJ2-1, with 7 bases lining up with TRBD1. This CDR3 is 17 amino acids long. The J segment lost 0 bases and the V segment lost 3 bases, leaving 8 bases of the junction unmatched. The germline gives CDR1 MDHEN, CDR2 SYDVKM. This chain's CDR3 is CASSFIQGSSSYNEQFF. The CDR3 DNA reads TGTGCCAGCAGTTTCATACAGGGGTCGAGCTCCTACAATGAGCAGTTCTTC.

The chain carries TRBV28 and TRBJ1-1; 7 bases are shared with TRBD1. V trimming: 7 bases; J trimming: 11 bases; junction bases outside the gene matches: 13. CDR1 and CDR2 (germline): MDHEN, SYDVKM. This CDR3 comprises 13 residues. Written as DNA, the CDR3 is TGTGCCAGCATGACAGGGTTACCTGGAAAGGCTTTCTTT. This translates into CASMTGLPGKAFF.

With respect to this clone: This sample also contains other DNA sequences that code for the same CDR3. Here the CDR3 DNA reads TGTGCCAGCAGCCGGGTCGACAATTCACCCCTCCACTTT. Protein: CASSRVDNSPLHF. V is TRBV5-6 and J is TRBJ1-6; the D is unclear. The germline V and J ends were trimmed by 4 bases and 7 bases, with 9 bases remaining between them. This CDR3 spans 13 amino acids. Germline loops: CDR1 SGHDT, CDR2 YYEEEE.

This clone was seen a handful of times. The V gene is TRBV2, the J gene TRBJ1-6; D unclear. Germline V gives CDR1 SNHLY, CDR2 FYNNEI. The CDR3 runs to 14 residues. V lost 4 bases and J 9 bases, leaving 13 bases between the germline ends. The chain's CDR3 is CASSVREYSSPLHF. The CDR3 region has the DNA TGTGCCAGCAGTGTAAGGGAGTACTCTTCACCCCTCCACTTT.

The genes are TRBV6-5 and TRBJ2-5; 7 nucleotides agree with TRBD1. The V gene end was trimmed by 5 bases and the J gene end by 4 bases; junction bases not matched to a gene: 4. The CDR3 length is 13 residues. CDR1 is MNHEY, CDR2 SVGAGI, per germline. CDR3 sequence: CASSPDRRETQYF. In nucleotides, the CDR3 is TGTGCCAGCAGTCCGGACAGGCGAGAGACCCAGTACTTC.

The chain recombines TRBV30 with TRBJ1-5; D uncertain. The CDR3 covers 15 residues. Germline V CDR1 and CDR2: GTSNPN, SVGIG (reference sequence). V lost 4 bases and J lost 0, with 13 bases in between. The CDR3 region is CAWMTGSGSNQPQHF. DNA for the CDR3: TGTGCCTGGATGACGGGAAGCGGTAGCAATCAGCCCCAGCATTTT.

V and J are TRBV11-2 and TRBJ2-1, with TRBD2 identical over 7 bases. CDR3 length: 17 amino acids. Germline values: CDR1 SGHAT, CDR2 FQNNGV. Germline trimming cut 1 base from V and 5 bases from J; bases unmatched to any gene: 11. The CDR3 loop reads CASSLGEGLRADNEQFF. The CDR3 DNA reads TGTGCCAGCAGCTTAGGGGAGGGGCTACGTGCCGACAATGAGCAGTTCTTC.

V gene TRBV6-5 combines with J gene TRBJ1-6; 7 nucleotides agree with TRBD1. Per the germline V gene, CDR1 is MNHEY and CDR2 is SVGAGI. V lost 7 bases and J lost 6; bases outside the gene matches: 9. The CDR3 runs 15 residues. The CDR3: CASNFAGTANSPLHF. DNA of the CDR3: TGTGCCAGCAACTTCGCCGGGACAGCTAATTCACCCCTCCACTTT.

The gene calls are TRBV6-5 and TRBJ1-2; 9 bases match TRBD1. Looked up from germline, CDR1 is MNHEY and CDR2 is SVGAGI. V was clipped by 6 bases and J by 4 bases; unmatched bases: 9. The CDR3 extends over 15 amino acids. As DNA, the CDR3 is TGTGCCAGCAGGGACCTGGGGACAGGGATCTATGGCTACACCTTC. Translation gives CASRDLGTGIYGYTF.

The J gene is TRBJ1-6, the V gene TRBV6-5; 7 nucleotides line up with TRBD1. Germline CDR1 and CDR2: MNHEY and SVGAGI. The CDR3 spans 15 residues. With 9 bases clipped from V and 5 bases from J, the junction kept 10 bases outside the gene matches. The DNA of the CDR3 is TGTGCCAGTACAGGGGCGATCTTCGATAATTCACCCCTCCACTTT. Translated: CASTGAIFDNSPLHF.

V usage is TRBV25-1 and J usage is TRBJ1-4; D gene ambiguous. The CDR3 sequence is 14 residues long. Germline-derived CDR1 and CDR2 are MGHDK and SYGVNS. V lost 5 bases and J lost 0, with 7 bases in between. The CDR3 nucleotides are TGTGCCAGCAGTAATACAGCAACTAATGAAAAACTGTTTTTT. Encoded protein: CASSNTATNEKLFF.

V is TRBV2 and J is TRBJ2-1; no clear D gene. The V gene's germline CDR1 is SNHLY and CDR2 FYNNEI. CDR3 length equals 14 residues. V lost 5 bases, J lost 0 bases, and 8 bases lay in between. CDR3 coding DNA: TGTGCCAGCAGTCTTTCCAGCTCCTACAATGAGCAGTTCTTC. Translating gives CASSLSSSYNEQFF.

The V gene is TRBV6-5, the J gene TRBJ2-1, with a weak D call TRBD1 (5 bases). This CDR3 is 13 amino acids long. Trimming left V 5 bases short and J 6 bases short, with 11 bases between. Germline CDR1 is MNHEY and CDR2 is SVGAGI. The CDR3 nucleotides are TGTGCCAGCAGTCACGGACAAATCAATGAGCAGTTCTTC. Translated, it gives CASSHGQINEQFF.

The chain's CDR3 is CASSPSGGRGEQYV. In DNA, the CDR3 is TGTGCCAGCAGCCCCTCGGGAGGGAGGGGGGAGCAGTACGTC. This chain links TRBV7-9 with TRBJ2-7; 8 nucleotides match TRBD2. Germline V gene sequence: CDR1 SEHNR, CDR2 FQNEAQ (reference sequence). With V trimmed by 5 bases and J by 7 bases, 10 bases remained unmatched. CDR3 length: 14 residues.

This sequence joins TRBV24-1 and TRBJ1-2; no definite D call. Trimming shortened V by 0 bases and J by 2 bases, and 6 bases separated the two germline ends. Germline assignment: CDR1 KGHDR and CDR2 SFDVKD. This CDR3 region has 14 residues. The CDR3 DNA sequence: TGTGCCACCAGTGATTTGCCCCCAAACTATGGCTACACCTTC. Its translation: CATSDLPPNYGYTF.

The chain recombines TRBV28 with TRBJ2-7; D is possibly TRBD2 (5 bases). Germline V gives CDR1 MDHEN, CDR2 SYDVKM. Trimming removed 5 bases from V and 5 bases from J, with 25 bases in between. CDR3 length equals 17 residues. The CDR3 loop reads CASSELPGRGGFHEQYF. Written as DNA, the CDR3 is TGTGCCAGCAGTGAACTCCCGGGTCGAGGAGGATTCCACGAGCAGTACTTC.

The V and J genes are TRBV3-1 (or the pseudogene TRBV3-2) and TRBJ1-3; 10 bases are a match to TRBD1. J lost 5 bases, V lost 4 bases, and 5 bases had no gene match. This CDR3 is 15 amino acids long. Germline CDR1 and CDR2: LGHDT and YNNKEL (reference sequence). The CDR3 is CASSPGDRGRNTIYF. The CDR3 nucleotides are TGTGCCAGCAGCCCCGGGGACAGGGGTCGAAACACCATATATTTT.

This chain joins TRBV7-2 and TRBJ2-5, with 9 bases matching TRBD2. V lost 3 bases to trimming and J lost 1 base; unmatched junction nucleotides: 3. The length of the CDR3 is 15 residues. Germline CDR1 is SGHTA and CDR2 is FQGNSA. The chain's CDR3 is CASSFSRGGQETQYF. DNA of the CDR3: TGTGCCAGCAGCTTTTCGCGGGGGGGCCAAGAGACCCAGTACTTC.

The chain combines TRBV4-2 with TRBJ2-3; the match to TRBD2 covers 11 bases. The CDR3 is made up of 17 amino acids. With V trimmed by 5 bases and J by 0 bases, 7 bases remained unmatched. CDR1 LGHNA and CDR2 YNFKEQ come from the germline V gene. The CDR3 coding sequence is TGTGCCAGCAGCTATTCCGGGACTAGCGGAAGCACAGATACGCAGTATTTT. This translates into CASSYSGTSGSTDTQYF.

A single count supports this clone. The rearrangement uses TRBV2 and TRBJ1-1; D unclear. Per germline, CDR1 SNHLY and CDR2 FYNNEI. V lost 2 bases and J 0 bases, leaving 7 bases between the germline ends. This CDR3 is built from 14 residues. In nucleotides, the CDR3 is TGTGCCAGCAGTGAAACTAGGGTGAACACTGAAGCTTTCTTT. It yields the protein CASSETRVNTEAFF.